The T cell receptor (beta chain) described here comes from a study of blood T cell repertoires in COVID-19 (dated by TCRdb to the early 2020s). With regard to the full study: The collaborator samples originated in the United States, Italy and Spain and spanned the acute and convalescent phases of COVID-19. The prospective study material was composed of cDNA or gDNA derived from T cells, B-cell-depleted T cells, or PBMCs. Subjects who had been exposed to COVID-19, were actively infected with it, or had recovered from it provided the deeply sampled blood TCRbeta repertoires that made up the dataset. A freely available public database, intended as a resource for researchers studying the immune response to SARS-CoV-2, is where the repertoires were released. Samples were obtained from the ongoing ImmuneRACE study (first 160 participants) and from 1,254 subjects provided by 6 global collaborators. A de-identified subject ID, COVID-19 status, age in years and sex were almost always included in the sample metadata. Where available, HLA class I and class II types were obtained from metadata supplied by the sample provider rather than from assay-based typing.

The immunoSEQ Assay, a bias-controlled multiplex PCR, was used to amplify TCRbeta CDR3 regions from genomic DNA. Processing in the source paper ran as follows. Within the assay, amplification of reference gene primers was used to estimate how many nucleated cells each sample contained. Sequence reads were collapsed and filtered to measure the absolute abundance of every unique TCRbeta CDR3 rearrangement. For each sample, productive Simpson clonality was calculated as the square root of Simpson's diversity index over productive rearrangements. This is the immuneACCESS table as TCRdb keeps it, with only in-frame sequences that have V and J called. A part of the clones is gone; compared with another copy, unresolved V genes explain less than half, and the rest is unexplained. The V and J calls and clone size were taken over from that table, and D and trimming were inferred from the DNA. The sample table contains approximately 220,000 clones; only one count was recorded for more than 75% of them. 6.2% of the sample rests with the top ten.

Samples from volunteer blood donors who had recovered from COVID-19 were contributed by a second Seattle source. The collaborating institutions used their own protocols to collect whole blood in K2EDTA tubes. For TCRbeta analysis, collaborator samples were shipped as frozen whole blood, as isolated PBMCs, or as DNA extracted from either sample type. As for this clone: Its antigen specificity is not known. No much larger clone is present one base from it, and per-base qualities are unavailable.

Overall study results and their limits: The quantity of clinical and demographic metadata differed by source and by participant and was supplied without curation.

The receptor was isolated from a man aged 60 to 75 who had recovered from COVID-19. Sequencing was carried out using peripheral blood.

Here the CDR3 is given as CASSNAGLGTEAFF. The DNA sequence is TGTGCCAGTAGTAACGCAGGGCTAGGGACTGAAGCTTTCTTT. The chain is made from TRBV19 and TRBJ1-1; the D gene is perhaps TRBD1, from 5 matching bases. The trim is 4 bases for V and 5 bases for J, with a gap of 14 bases between the germline ends. The CDR3 measures 14 amino acids from cysteine to phenylalanine. The CDR3 DNA has 42 bases and is translated from base 1. From the germline V gene (reference sequence), CDR1 is LNHDA and CDR2 is SQIVND.